The TCR beta chain under discussion was sequenced for a study of shared clonotypes between healthy human individuals (TCRdb year 2020). Broadly, across the study: The cohort included three men and a couple of women between 18 and 49 years of age. To estimate repertoire size and how much clonotypes are shared between individuals, the study performed deep sequencing of blood TCR repertoires from roughly five healthy adults. Libraries were prepared and TCR repertoires were sequenced by different laboratories using diverse techniques, in order to increase sequencing depth and limit assay-specific biases. Leukapheresis yielded between about 0.85 and 9 billion PBMCs per donor. What the authors observed across the whole study: Pairwise subsampling indicated that sequencing depth was expected to affect the degree of clonotype sharing among donors. Sampling was restricted to blood, and TCR repertoires in tissues likely differ from the TCR repertoires found in blood. The genetic and exposure-history diversity represented was limited by the small number of donors.

The CDR3 starts with the cysteine, ends with the phenylalanine, and has 13 residues. Only CDR3 DNA is held: 39 bases, read in frame from base 1. Trimming at the junction amounts to 10 bases on V and 2 bases on J, and the germline ends lie 14 bases apart. Sequences ENHRY (CDR1) and SYGVKD (CDR2) are obtained from the germline V gene. Using the deep immunoSEQ assay, TCR CDR3 regions were amplified from genomic DNA by multiplex PCR. For each cell subset, the extracted genomic DNA was distributed evenly across all wells of several immunoSEQ 96-well plates, and each plate served as one replicate. For unsorted PBMC, around 300 ng genomic DNA, equal to roughly 33,000 T cell genomes, was loaded into each replicate PCR. Ten immunoSEQ deep assay plates were used to sequence the unsorted PBMC genomic DNA. The purified libraries were quantified using a Qubit 3.0 fluorometer, sized with a Bioanalyzer 2100, and then quantified again using the KAPA Library Quantification kit. Every immunoSEQ 96-well plate was sequenced on a dedicated single-read 150-cycle Illumina NextSeq 550 flow cell. The published analysis was carried out like this. Because only junctional sequences without quality scores were contained in the immunoSEQ output, filtering matching that applied to full-length reads could not be performed. To assign V/J genes and CDR3, sequences were annotated against IMGT germline references using PyIR, a Python wrapper for IgBLAST v1.9. Any read was removed if the V/J assignment was weak (E-value above 1e-6), the CDR3 was missing, or the read contained stop codons, out-of-frame junctions, or ambiguous translated residues. V3J clonotypes were defined as sequences sharing an identical inferred V gene, J gene, and CDR3 amino acid sequence. To compute the percentage overlap between repertoires, the number of shared unique clonotypes was divided by the size of the smaller repertoire. Repertoire richness was assessed with RTK rarefaction, the Chao1 estimator, and Recon v2.1 estimates of unobserved clonotypes. The table was pulled from immuneACCESS by TCRdb, which kept in-frame rearrangements only. Such tables lose some clones; where checked, under half of the loss comes from unresolved V genes, and the rest has no known cause. V, J and clone size are those of that table, while D and trimming were read from the DNA. Across this sample there are 450,000 to 500,000 clones, with approximately 80% seen only once. Together, the top ten hold 12% of the sample.

The donors were healthy, HIV-negative adults with no recently reported acute infections or vaccinations. Only Caucasian adults living in Nashville, Tennessee, USA were represented among the donors. For unsorted samples, roughly 90 million PBMCs were counted, and genomic DNA was extracted using the QIAamp DNA Blood Mini kit. Blood was collected by leukapheresis, and PBMCs were isolated by Ficoll-Histopaque density gradient centrifugation and then cryopreserved in liquid nitrogen vapor phase. With respect to this clone: Its antigen remains undetermined. No much larger clone is present one base from it, and per-base qualities are unavailable.

The chain was built from TRBV10-3 and TRBJ2-5; the D segment could be TRBD2, given 6 matching bases. The source material was PBMCs. The TCR was taken from a woman aged 40 to 50 in good health. Some clones in this sample may be carry-over from other donors' samples. The CDR3 loop reads CASTGRGQETQYF. DNA sequence: TGTGCCAGCACCGGGCGGGGACAAGAGACCCAGTACTTC.